These 8 T cell receptor beta chains originate from one sample sequenced in a study of blood T cell repertoires in COVID-19. Libraries were prepared by immunoSEQ multiplex PCR; TCRdb keeps only in-frame clonotypes and omits some of them. In the table there are roughly 310,000 clones, under 95% of which are singletons. The sequenced sample was PBMCs or T cells enriched from blood (not recorded which). These receptors all stem from a man aged 60-69 years who had recovered from COVID-19.

The V gene is TRBV18, the J gene TRBJ2-3; 13 bases align to TRBD2. Germline CDR1 and CDR2: KGHSH and LQKENI. This CDR3 contains 20 residues. V was clipped by 2 bases and J by 0 bases; unmatched bases: 11. Written as DNA, the CDR3 is TGTGCCAGCTCACCAACCTGGACTAGCGGGGGCGCGGCTAGCACAGATACGCAGTATTTT. This sequence encodes CASSPTWTSGGAASTDTQYF.

This sequence joins TRBV4-1 and TRBJ2-7, with a tentative D call TRBD2 (6 bases). The germline V gene has CDR1 MGHRA and CDR2 YSYEKL. The V gene lost 4 bases and the J gene lost 3 bases, with 13 bases spanning the gap. This CDR3 region has 14 residues. CDR3 nucleotides: TGCGCCAGCAGCCCAATGCTCGGGGGCTACGAGCAGTACTTC. This encodes CASSPMLGGYEQYF.

The V call is TRBV9, the J call TRBJ1-4; the D gene is possibly TRBD1 (6 bases). The germline gives CDR1 SGDLS, CDR2 YYNGEE. The length of the CDR3 is 16 residues. The V end lost 4 bases, the J end lost 3 bases, and 16 bases lay between the germline ends. The CDR3 loop is CASSLTIGGANEKLFF. For the CDR3, the DNA is TGTGCCAGCAGCCTGACGATAGGGGGGGCTAATGAAAAACTGTTTTTT.

This clone occurred once. The chain has TRBV11-3 and TRBJ1-1; D possibly corresponds to TRBD1 (5 bases). Germline lookup yields CDR1 SGHNT and CDR2 YENEEA. With 3 bases removed from V and 0 bases from J, the gap between germline ends came to 11 bases. CDR3 length: 15 amino acids. The CDR3 sequence: CASSFYRSLNTEAFF. The CDR3 region has the DNA TGTGCCAGCAGCTTTTACAGGAGCTTGAACACTGAAGCTTTCTTT.

The V and J genes are TRBV5-4 and TRBJ2-3; D may be TRBD2 (5 bases). CDR1 and CDR2 (germline): SGHNT, YYREEE (reference sequence). The CDR3 spans 15 residues. Deletions cut 3 bases from V and 3 bases from J, with 14 bases between. DNA of the CDR3: TGTGCCAGCAGCTCGGTCAGCGGATTAACAGATACGCAGTATTTT. Encoded protein: CASSSVSGLTDTQYF.

In regard to this clone: The same CDR3 also results from other DNA sequences found in this sample. The chain's CDR3 is CATSDPNTGELFF. CDR3 nucleotides: TGTGCCACCAGTGACCCAAACACCGGGGAGCTGTTTTTT. This rearrangement joins TRBV24-1 to TRBJ2-2, with D hard to call. Per germline, CDR1 KGHDR and CDR2 SFDVKD. The CDR3 has 13 residues. Trimming left V 4 bases short and J 2 bases short, with 4 bases between.

The chain employs TRBV7-9 and TRBJ2-2; 14 nucleotides align to TRBD2. Trimming cost V 2 bases and J 3 bases; bases outside gene matches: 8. Germline V lookup: CDR1 SEHNR, CDR2 FQNEAQ (reference sequence). The CDR3 is made up of 19 amino acids. CDR3 sequence reads: CASSLTGLAGVGYTGELFF. The CDR3 bases are TGTGCCAGCAGCTTAACGGGACTAGCGGGAGTGGGGTACACCGGGGAGCTGTTTTTT.

The chain links TRBV5-1 to TRBJ1-1; a weak D match, TRBD1 (5 bases). The V end lost 3 bases, the J end lost 1 base, and 16 bases lay between the germline ends. The CDR3 length is 16 residues. CDR1 and CDR2 (germline): SGHRS, YFSETQ. The CDR3 region is CASSSDIATSNTEAFF. The CDR3 bases are TGCGCCAGCAGCTCGGACATCGCAACATCGAACACTGAAGCTTTCTTT.